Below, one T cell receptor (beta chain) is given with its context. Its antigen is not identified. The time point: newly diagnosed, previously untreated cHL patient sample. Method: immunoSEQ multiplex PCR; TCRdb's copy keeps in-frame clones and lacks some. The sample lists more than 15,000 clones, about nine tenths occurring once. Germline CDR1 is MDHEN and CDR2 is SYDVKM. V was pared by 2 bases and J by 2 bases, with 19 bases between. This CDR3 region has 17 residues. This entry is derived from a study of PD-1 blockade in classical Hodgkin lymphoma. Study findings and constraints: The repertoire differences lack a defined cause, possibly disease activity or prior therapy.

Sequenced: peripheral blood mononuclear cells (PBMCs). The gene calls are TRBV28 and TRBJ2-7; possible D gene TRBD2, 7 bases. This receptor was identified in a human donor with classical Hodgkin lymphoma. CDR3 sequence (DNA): TGTGCCAGCAGTTTAAGGGGAGGGGGGTTTGGTACCTACGAGCAGTACTTC. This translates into CASSLRGGGFGTYEQYF.